This TCR beta chain is from a study of CXCR3-negative and CXCR3-positive naive CD8 T cells. It was by 5' RACE with UMI labels that the TRB cDNA libraries were prepared. From its re-call of the 5' RACE reads, TCRdb lists each CDR3 protein once, without DNA. The sample includes under 45,000 distinct CDR3 sequences. The sample was memory CD8+ T cells from blood. This clonotype originated in a human donor in good health. Some clones in this sample may be carry-over from other donors' samples.

CDR3 region: CASRVAGRGETQYF. V gene TRBV28 combines with J gene TRBJ2-5; TCRdb selects TRBD1, and the lack of DNA leaves this call unchecked. The CDR3 contains 14 residues. Germline CDR1 MDHEN, CDR2 SYDVKM.